The 18 T cell receptor beta chains reported below all come from one sample, sequenced in a study of cytomegalovirus exposure and HLA in healthy donors. The table came from immunoSEQ multiplex PCR; TCRdb's copy has only in-frame clones and leaves some out. The sample has more than 95,000 clones; roughly nine tenths are singletons. The specimen was PBMCs. The source of these receptors is a young woman in good health and CMV-seronegative.

This chain joins TRBV10-3 and TRBJ1-5, with a tentative D call TRBD1 (5 bases). The V gene's germline CDR1 is ENHRY and CDR2 SYGVKD. The CDR3 totals 14 residues. Trimming pared 0 bases from V and 7 bases from J, leaving 10 bases between. CDR3 coding DNA: TGTGCCATCAGTGAGTCGAGCGGGGACCAGCCCCAGCATTTT. Protein sequence: CAISESSGDQPQHF.

This clone was observed a single time. This chain uses TRBV4-2 with TRBJ2-5; 10 nucleotides line up with TRBD2. The CDR3 has 14 amino acids. V gave up 4 bases and J gave up 5 bases; unmatched junction bases: 4. Germline assignment: CDR1 LGHNA and CDR2 YNFKEQ. DNA for the CDR3: TGTGCCAGCAGCCGGGCTAGCGGGAGTGAGACCCAGTACTTC. Its translation: CASSRASGSETQYF.

This chain connects TRBV15 to TRBJ2-7; a possible D gene is TRBD2 (6 bases). The CDR3 contains 12 residues. Germline V gene data show CDR1 as LNHNV and CDR2 as YYDKDF (reference sequence). The germline V and J ends were trimmed by 5 bases and 3 bases, with 8 bases remaining between them. CDR3 bases: TGTGCCACCAGCGGAGGGGACTACGAGCAGTACGTC. This encodes CATSGGDYEQYV.

The chain couples TRBV4-2 to TRBJ2-1, with TRBD2 matching over 13 bases. V gave up 0 bases and J gave up 10 bases; unmatched junction bases: 3. There are 15 residues in the CDR3. Germline values: CDR1 LGHNA, CDR2 YNFKEQ. CDR3 in DNA: TGTGCCAGCAGCCAAGAAACTAGCGGGGGGGGCGAGCAGTTCTTC. Translated, it gives CASSQETSGGGEQFF.

This clone occurred once. V usage is TRBV27 and J usage is TRBJ1-2, with 7 bases fitting TRBD1. Germline V gives CDR1 MNHEY, CDR2 SMNVEV (reference sequence). The trim removed 5 bases at V and 5 bases at J, leaving 2 bases unmatched. The CDR3 is 12 amino acids. This CDR3 reads CASSPTGYGYTF. CDR3 DNA sequence: TGTGCCAGCAGTCCGACAGGGTATGGCTACACCTTC.

A single count supports this clone. This chain joins TRBV4-3 and TRBJ2-3; D is undetermined. The CDR3 is made up of 13 amino acids. Germline V CDR1 and CDR2: LGHNA, YSLEER. V shed 2 bases and J shed 5 bases, with 8 bases lying between them. This CDR3 reads CASSQTSRDTQYF. The CDR3 DNA reads TGCGCCAGCAGCCAAACGAGCCGAGATACGCAGTATTTT.

The chain couples TRBV28 to TRBJ1-2; D gene ambiguous. The CDR3 loop spans 15 amino acids. V lost 6 bases and J 2 bases, leaving 16 bases between the germline ends. Germline-derived CDR1 and CDR2 are MDHEN and SYDVKM. CDR3 coding DNA: TGTGCCAGCAGCCCAAGAGGTTCTGGAAACTATGGCTACACCTTC. Amino acid sequence: CASSPRGSGNYGYTF.

This clone was counted once. The chain carries TRBV7-9 and TRBJ1-1; 9 bases map to TRBD1. Per germline, CDR1 SEHNR and CDR2 FQNEAQ (reference sequence). The trim removed 8 bases at V and 3 bases at J, leaving 10 bases unmatched. The CDR3 contains 15 residues. CDR3 DNA sequence: TGTGCCAGCGGGGGGGACAGGGTAACGCACACTGAAGCTTTCTTT. This gives the protein CASGGDRVTHTEAFF.

The chain carries TRBV5-1 and TRBJ1-3, with D perhaps matching TRBD1 (5 bases). The V end lost 2 bases, the J end lost 13 bases, and 19 bases lay between the germline ends. Germline V gene data show CDR1 as SGHRS and CDR2 as YFSETQ. There are 14 residues in the CDR3. CDR3 nucleotide sequence: TGCGCCAGCAGCTTCGACAGCGTCGAAACCGGGATATATTTT. Its protein is CASSFDSVETGIYF. The entire variable domain, with the rest obtained from reference TRBV5-1 and TRBJ1-3, is as follows: KAGVTQTPRYLIKTRGQQVTLSCSPISGHRSVSWYQQTPGQGLQFLFEYFSETQRNKGNFPGRFSGRQFSNSRSEMNVSTLELGDSALYLCASSFDSVETGIYFGEGSWLTVV.

V and J are TRBV11-2 and TRBJ2-1; TRBD1 matches at 9 bases. CDR3 length: 15 residues. Per the germline V gene, CDR1 is SGHAT and CDR2 is FQNNGV. Trimming removed 5 bases from V and 5 bases from J; junction bases left unmatched: 7. The CDR3 region is CASSAYGTGNNEQFF. For the CDR3, the DNA is TGTGCCAGCAGCGCTTATGGGACAGGGAACAATGAGCAGTTCTTC. The full variable domain, rest sourced from reference TRBV11-2 and TRBJ2-1, is EAGVAQSPRYKIIEKRQSVAFWCNPISGHATLYWYQQILGQGPKLLIQFQNNGVVDDSQLPKDRFSAERLKGVDSTLKIQPAKLEDSAVYLCASSAYGTGNNEQFFGPGTRLTVL.

The chain recombines TRBV12-2 with TRBJ2-5; TRBD2, as called in the table, went unchecked against the DNA. TRBV12-2 is a documented pseudogene. The CDR3 extends over 21 amino acids. CDR3 DNA: TGTGCAAGTCGCTTAGCGTCAAGTCTTACTGGACTAGCGGGGAACCAAGAGACCCAGTACTTC. Translation gives CASRLASSLTGLAGNQETQYF.

The chain carries TRBV20-1 and TRBJ2-7, with D uncertain. This CDR3 spans 11 amino acids. V was pared by 2 bases and J by 5 bases, with 7 bases between. Germline CDR1 is DFQATT and CDR2 is SNEGSKA (reference sequence). CDR3 loop: CSARPLNEQYF. The CDR3 DNA reads TGCAGTGCTAGACCACTCAACGAGCAGTACTTC.

This chain uses TRBV18 with TRBJ1-1; tentatively, D is TRBD1 (6 bases). The CDR3 is 13 amino acids. CDR1 is KGHSH and CDR2 is LQKENI in the germline V gene. Deletions cut 8 bases from V and 3 bases from J, with 13 bases between. CDR3 residues: CASIPTGDTEAFF. Written as DNA, the CDR3 is TGTGCCAGCATCCCGACAGGCGACACTGAAGCTTTCTTT.

The gene calls are TRBV30 and TRBJ2-3; no reliable D call. This CDR3 comprises 12 residues. Trimming cost V 0 bases and J 4 bases, with 5 bases left between them. Germline assignment: CDR1 GTSNPN and CDR2 SVGIG (reference sequence). The CDR3 DNA is TGTGCCTGGAGTGTACGGGCAGATACGCAGTATTTT. It specifies CAWSVRADTQYF.

The V call is TRBV28, the J call TRBJ2-7, with D possibly being TRBD2 (5 bases). Germline V gene data show CDR1 as MDHEN and CDR2 as SYDVKM. V lost 5 bases to trimming and J lost 4 bases, with 6 bases between them. This CDR3 comprises 11 residues. The CDR3 DNA reads as TGTGCCAGCAGTCGGGGATACGAGCAGTACTTC. Protein product: CASSRGYEQYF.

The V gene is TRBV13, the J gene TRBJ2-1; a weak D match, TRBD2 (5 bases). Trimming took 0 bases from V and 5 from J, leaving 11 bases between them. The CDR3 has 15 amino acids. The germline V gene has CDR1 PRHDT and CDR2 FYEKMQ (reference sequence). Written as DNA, the CDR3 is TGTGCCAGCAGCTTAGGGCAGAGGGTTGACAATGAGCAGTTCTTC. It codes for CASSLGQRVDNEQFF. Full variable domain (rest looked up from reference TRBV13 and TRBJ2-1): AAGVIQSPRHLIKEKRETATLKCYPIPRHDTVYWYQQGPGQDPQFLISFYEKMQSDKGSIPDRFSAQQFSDYHSELNMSSLELGDSALYFCASSLGQRVDNEQFFGPGTRLTVL.

J is TRBJ2-2 and V is TRBV19; a weak D match, TRBD1 (5 bases). This CDR3 has 18 amino acids. V was trimmed by 5 bases and J by 4 bases, leaving 23 bases between them. Germline V CDR1 and CDR2: LNHDA, SQIVND (reference sequence). The CDR3 nucleotides are TGTGCCAGTAGTCTCTCCCCCGGACAACTTAGAATCACCGGGGAGCTGTTTTTT. Its translation: CASSLSPGQLRITGELFF.

The chain employs TRBV6-5 and TRBJ2-7; D is uncertain. V was cut by 5 bases and J by 5 bases, with 16 bases left in between. Germline V CDR1 and CDR2: MNHEY, SVGAGI. The CDR3 sequence is 14 residues long. The CDR3 region is CASSPGPLPHEQYV. Written as DNA, the CDR3 is TGTGCCAGCAGTCCAGGTCCTTTACCCCACGAGCAGTACGTC.